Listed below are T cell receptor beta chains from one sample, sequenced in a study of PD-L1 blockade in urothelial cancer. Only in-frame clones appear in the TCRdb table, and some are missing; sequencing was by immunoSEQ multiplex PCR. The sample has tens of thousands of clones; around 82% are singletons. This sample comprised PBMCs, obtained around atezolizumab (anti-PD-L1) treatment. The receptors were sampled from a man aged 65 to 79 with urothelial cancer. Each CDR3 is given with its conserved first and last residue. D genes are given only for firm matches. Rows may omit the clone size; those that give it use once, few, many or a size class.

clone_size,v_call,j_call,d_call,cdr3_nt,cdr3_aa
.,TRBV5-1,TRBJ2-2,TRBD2,TGCGCCAGCACCTTCACTAGCGGTGCTACCGGGGAGCTGTTTTTT,CASTFTSGATGELFF
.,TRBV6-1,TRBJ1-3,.,TGTGCCAGCAGTGGCACGGGCTCTGGAAACACCATATATTTT,CASSGTGSGNTIYF
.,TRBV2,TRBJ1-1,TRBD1,TGTGCCAGCAGGACGAAGGACAGGGGGCGGACTGAAGCTTTCTTT,CASRTKDRGRTEAFF
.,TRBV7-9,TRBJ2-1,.,TGTGCCAGCAGCATGAGCTCCTACAATGAGCAGTTCTTC,CASSMSSYNEQFF
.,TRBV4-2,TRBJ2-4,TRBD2,TGTGCCAGCAGCCAATCCACACTAGCGGGCCGGGACATTCAGTACTTC,CASSQSTLAGRDIQYF
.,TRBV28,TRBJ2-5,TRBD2,TGTGCCAGCAGTGCGGGGGGAACCCAGTACTTC,CASSAGGTQYF
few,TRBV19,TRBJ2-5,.,TGTGCCAGTAGCGTCACTTCTCAAGAGACCCAGTACTTC,CASSVTSQETQYF
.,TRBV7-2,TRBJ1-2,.,TGTGCCAGCAGCTTTCAGACAGGAAATAACTATGGCTACACCTTC,CASSFQTGNNYGYTF
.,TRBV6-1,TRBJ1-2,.,TGTGCCACCTTGTTGGGGCCGAACTTTAACTATGGCTACACCTTC,CATLLGPNFNYGYTF
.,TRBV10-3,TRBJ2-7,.,TGTGCCATCAGTGTTGGCCAGAACTACGAGCAGTACTTC,CAISVGQNYEQYF
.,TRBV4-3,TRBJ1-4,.,TGCGCCAGCAGCCAAGATTCCGGGACAACTAATGAAAAACTGTTTTTT,CASSQDSGTTNEKLFF
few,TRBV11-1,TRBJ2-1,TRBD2,TGTGCCAGCAGCTTAGGAGGGGCTAGCGGGAGTCAGTTCTTC,CASSLGGASGSQFF
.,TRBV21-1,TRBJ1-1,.,TGTGCCAGCAGCAACGATGGAAGCGGACAGGGAGACACTGAAGCTTTCTTT,CASSNDGSGQGDTEAFF
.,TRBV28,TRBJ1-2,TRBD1,TGTGCCAGCAGTATTCCTGGGACAGCATATGGCTACACCTTC,CASSIPGTAYGYTF
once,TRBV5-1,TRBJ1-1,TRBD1,TGCGCCAGCAGCTTGGGGACAGGCCTTAGCACTGAAGCTTTCTTT,CASSLGTGLSTEAFF
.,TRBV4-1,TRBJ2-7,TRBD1,TGCGCCAGCAGCCAAACCGGACAGGGGGATTTGTACGAGCAGTACTTC,CASSQTGQGDLYEQYF
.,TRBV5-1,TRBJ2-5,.,TGCGCCAGCAGCTTGGTGGCTCTGGTAGCGCAAGAGACCCAGTACTTC,CASSLVALVAQETQYF
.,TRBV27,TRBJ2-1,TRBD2,TGTGCCAGCAGTTGGGAAGCTAGCGGGAGATATGAGCAGTTCTTC,CASSWEASGRYEQFF
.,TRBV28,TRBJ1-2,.,TGTGCCAGCAGCAACAGGGAAGAGGGCTACACCTTC,CASSNREEGYTF
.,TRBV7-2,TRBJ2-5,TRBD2,TGTGCCAGCGCGGTCGGGGGGACTAGCGGGAGAAGGGCCCAGTACTTC,CASAVGGTSGRRAQYF